Given below is one T cell receptor beta chain in context. Trimming shortened V by 1 base and J by 0 bases, and 7 bases separated the two germline ends. The CDR3 contains 15 residues. From germline, CDR1 is MGHRA and CDR2 YSYEKL. The sample originates from a study of sequential checkpoint blockade in melanoma. Only in-frame clones appear in the TCRdb table, and some are missing; sequencing was by immunoSEQ multiplex PCR. The table has over 15,000 clones, under 75% seen once. Documented treatment: randomized to nivolumab then ipilimumab (arm A) or the reverse (arm B). This chain uses TRBV4-1 with TRBJ1-3; no definite D call. The TCR originated in a human donor with melanoma. The sample consisted of CD8+ T cells sorted from blood (inferred from file names), taken from a patient given nivolumab and ipilimumab in sequence. The CDR3 sequence: CASSQASSSGNTIYF. The CDR3 nucleotides read TGCGCCAGCAGCCAAGCTTCGAGCTCTGGAAACACCATATATTTT.